This T cell receptor (beta chain) was documented in a study of vaccination effects on CD4 cells after COVID-19. This clone was seen only a few times. Its matching antigen is unknown. Study outcomes and limitations: Among infection- and vaccine-induced clones, marked clonal contraction occurred late after vaccination.

Looked up from germline, CDR1 is LGHNA and CDR2 is YNFKEQ. The CDR3 sequence is 14 residues long. V dropped 5 bases and J dropped 5 bases, with 15 bases sitting between them. Sequencing was performed with immunoSEQ multiplex PCR; in TCRdb, only in-frame clones are kept and a portion is missing. The sample includes around 30,000 clones, 55% to 65% of them seen just once. Isolation of CD4+ T cells took place after 10 to 11 days of culture. This chain connects TRBV4-2 to TRBJ1-1; no firm D call. Sequencing used CD4+ T cells from PBMCs cultured without peptide, obtained before COVID-19 vaccination. The origin of this receptor is a human donor who received a COVID-19 vaccine. In nucleotides, the CDR3 is TGTGCCAGCAGCTCTGGGCCCATTGGGACTGAAGCTTTCTTT. This sequence encodes CASSSGPIGTEAFF.